A single sample is the source of the 8 T cell receptor beta chains below, sequenced in a study of OX40 agonist ivuxolimab in advanced cancers. Some clones are missing from TCRdb's copy, which holds only in-frame ones; the method was immunoSEQ multiplex PCR. The repertoire holds 45,000 to 50,000 clones, with 80% to 90% as singletons. This specimen consisted of CD4+ or CD8+ T cells sorted from blood, obtained in a trial of the OX40 agonist ivuxolimab. Source of these receptors: an adult with an advanced solid tumor such as melanoma, head and neck, liver or kidney cancer.

In regard to this clone: The limits of the CDR3 on the DNA are not certain, so only TCRdb's listed CDR3 is given. The genes are TRBV5-8 and TRBJ1-4. Germline CDR1 SGHTS, CDR2 YDEGEE. The CDR3 is 14 residues long, counting both termini. The chain's CDR3 is CASSQQYFGEKLFF.

The V and J genes are TRBV7-3 and TRBJ2-3, with TRBD2 matching over 8 bases. The CDR3 loop spans 17 amino acids. The ends lost 5 bases at V and 2 bases at J; junction bases unmatched: 12. The germline gives CDR1 SGHTA, CDR2 FQGTGA. The CDR3 nucleotides read TGTGCCAGCAGCAAGTCCACCGGGACTAGATACACAGATACGCAGTATTTT. This gives the protein CASSKSTGTRYTDTQYF.

This clone was detected once. The V gene is TRBV7-8, the J gene TRBJ2-1; 13 bases fit TRBD2. Germline V lookup: CDR1 SGHVS, CDR2 FQNEAQ. With V trimmed by 5 bases and J by 9 bases, 7 bases remained unmatched. This CDR3 region has 15 residues. The DNA of the CDR3 is TGTGCCAGCAGCCGGACTAGCGGGAGTGGTAGTGAGCAGTTCTTC. This gives the protein CASSRTSGSGSEQFF.

On this clone itself: This sample also contains other DNA sequences that code for the same CDR3. The chain employs TRBV6-4 and TRBJ2-6; a possible D gene is TRBD1 (5 bases). V lost 6 bases and J lost 1, with 10 bases in between. CDR3 length equals 15 residues. Germline assignment: CDR1 MRHNA and CDR2 SNTAGT. CDR3 sequence reads: CASSDSPSGANVLTF. Here the CDR3 DNA reads TGTGCCAGCAGCGACAGTCCGTCTGGGGCCAACGTCCTGACTTTC.

V usage is TRBV5-6 and J usage is TRBJ2-7, with D unclear. Germline V gene data show CDR1 as SGHDT and CDR2 as YYEEEE. This CDR3 is 12 amino acids long. Deletions cut 4 bases from V and 3 bases from J, with 8 bases between. The CDR3 coding sequence is TGTGCCAGCAGCCTCAGTTACTACGAGCAGTACTTC. This translates into CASSLSYYEQYF.

The chain is built from TRBV4-3 and TRBJ2-2; D unclear. The ends were cut back, 5 bases at V and 0 bases at J, with 7 bases in the middle. Germline V gene sequence: CDR1 LGHNA, CDR2 YSLEER. The CDR3 length is 14 residues. DNA for the CDR3: TGCGCCAGCAGCGAGGACGCGAACACCGGGGAGCTGTTTTTT. This translates into CASSEDANTGELFF.

The chain couples TRBV7-8 to TRBJ2-3; D is unresolved. From germline, CDR1 is SGHVS and CDR2 FQNEAQ. The CDR3 extends over 15 amino acids. Trimming took off 8 bases at V and 4 bases at J, with 19 bases between the two ends. The CDR3 loop reads CASLEKARRSDTQYF. DNA for the CDR3: TGTGCCAGCCTAGAAAAGGCTAGGCGGTCAGATACGCAGTATTTT. Based on the CDR3 plus reference TRBV7-8 and TRBJ2-3, the full variable domain is GAGVSQSPRYKVAKRGQDVALRCDPISGHVSLFWYQQALGQGPEFLTYFQNEAQLDKSGLPSDRFFAERPEGSVSTLKIQRTQQEDSAVYLCASLEKARRSDTQYFGPGTRLTVL.

V and J are TRBV11-3 and TRBJ2-2; 7 bases map to TRBD1. The CDR3 is 15 residues long. The germline gives CDR1 SGHNT, CDR2 YENEEA. V lost 11 bases, J lost 4 bases, and 13 bases stayed unmatched. This CDR3 is CAATRGGEVTGELFF. For the CDR3, the DNA is TGTGCCGCCACTCGAGGGGGCGAGGTCACCGGGGAGCTGTTTTTT. Complete variable domain (other parts from reference TRBV11-3 and TRBJ2-2): EAGVVQSPRYKIIEKKQPVAFWCNPISGHNTLYWYLQNLGQGPELLIRYENEEAVDDSQLPKDRFSAERLKGVDSTLKIQPAELGDSAVYLCAATRGGEVTGELFFGEGSRLTVL.